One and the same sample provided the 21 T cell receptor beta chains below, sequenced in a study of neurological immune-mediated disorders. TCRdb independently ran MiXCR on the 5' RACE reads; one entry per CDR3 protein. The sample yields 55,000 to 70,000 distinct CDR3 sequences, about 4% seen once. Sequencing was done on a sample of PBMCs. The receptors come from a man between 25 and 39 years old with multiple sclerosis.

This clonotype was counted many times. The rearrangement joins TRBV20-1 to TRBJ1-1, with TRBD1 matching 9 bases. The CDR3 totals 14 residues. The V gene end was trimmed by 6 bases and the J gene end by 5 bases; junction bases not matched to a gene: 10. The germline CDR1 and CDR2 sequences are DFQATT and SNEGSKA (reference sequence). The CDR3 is CSAGTGMKVTEAFF. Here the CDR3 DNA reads TGCAGTGCGGGGACAGGGATGAAGGTTACTGAAGCTTTCTTT.

CDR3 in DNA: TGTGCCAGCAGCCTCCGACACCGCACAGATACGCAGTATTTT. This sequence encodes CASSLRHRTDTQYF. This chain links TRBV6-5 with TRBJ2-3; D ambiguous. The CDR3 is 14 amino acids. CDR1 is MNHEY and CDR2 is SVGAGI in the germline V gene. V lost 6 bases and J lost 1, with 11 bases in between.

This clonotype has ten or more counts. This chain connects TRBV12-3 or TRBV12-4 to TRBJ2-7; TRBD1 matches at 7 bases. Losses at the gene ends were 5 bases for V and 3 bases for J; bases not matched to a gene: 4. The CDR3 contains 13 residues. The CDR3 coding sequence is TGTGCCAGCAGTCGGGACAGCTACTACGAGCAGTACTTC. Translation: CASSRDSYYEQYF.

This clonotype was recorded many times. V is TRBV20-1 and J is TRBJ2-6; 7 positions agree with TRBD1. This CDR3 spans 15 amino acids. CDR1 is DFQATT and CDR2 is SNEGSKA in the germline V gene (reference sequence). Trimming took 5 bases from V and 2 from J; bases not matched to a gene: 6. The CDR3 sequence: CSAFPDRAGANVLTF. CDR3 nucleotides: TGCAGTGCTTTCCCTGACAGGGCTGGGGCCAACGTCCTGACTTTC.

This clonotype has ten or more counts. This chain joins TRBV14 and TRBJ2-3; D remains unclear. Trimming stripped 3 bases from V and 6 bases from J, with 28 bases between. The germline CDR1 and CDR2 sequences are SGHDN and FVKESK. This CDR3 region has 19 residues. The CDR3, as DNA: TGTGCCAGCAGCCACAAGGATCTAAAAGTGTCCGGCGGCCTGGATACGCAGTATTTT. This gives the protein CASSHKDLKVSGGLDTQYF.

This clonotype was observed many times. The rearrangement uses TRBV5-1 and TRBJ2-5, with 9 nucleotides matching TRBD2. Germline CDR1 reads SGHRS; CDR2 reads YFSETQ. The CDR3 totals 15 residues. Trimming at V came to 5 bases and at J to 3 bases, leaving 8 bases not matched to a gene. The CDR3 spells CASSTGIAGEETQYF. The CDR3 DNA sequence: TGCGCCAGCAGTACCGGGATAGCGGGGGAAGAGACCCAGTACTTC.

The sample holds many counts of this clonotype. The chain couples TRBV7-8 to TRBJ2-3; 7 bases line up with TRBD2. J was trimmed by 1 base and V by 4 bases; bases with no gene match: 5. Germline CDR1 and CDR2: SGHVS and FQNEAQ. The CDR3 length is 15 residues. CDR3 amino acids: CASSSPLAGTDTQYF. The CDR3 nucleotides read TGTGCCAGCAGCTCGCCTCTAGCGGGCACAGATACGCAGTATTTT.

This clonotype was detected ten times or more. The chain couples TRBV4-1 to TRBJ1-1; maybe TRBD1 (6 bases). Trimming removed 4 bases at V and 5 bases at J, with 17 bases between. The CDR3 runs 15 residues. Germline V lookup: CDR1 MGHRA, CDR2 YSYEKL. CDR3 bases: TGCGCCAGCAGCCCCTTCGTAGGGGGATGGACTGAAGCTTTCTTT. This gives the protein CASSPFVGGWTEAFF.

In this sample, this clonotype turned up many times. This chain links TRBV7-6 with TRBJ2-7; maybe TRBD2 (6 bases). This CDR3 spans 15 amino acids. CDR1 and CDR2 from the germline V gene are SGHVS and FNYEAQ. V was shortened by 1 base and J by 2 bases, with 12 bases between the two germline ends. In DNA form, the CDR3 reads TGTGCCAGCAGCTTAGGGGTTGGCGGGGCCTACGAGCAGTACTTC. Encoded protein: CASSLGVGGAYEQYF.

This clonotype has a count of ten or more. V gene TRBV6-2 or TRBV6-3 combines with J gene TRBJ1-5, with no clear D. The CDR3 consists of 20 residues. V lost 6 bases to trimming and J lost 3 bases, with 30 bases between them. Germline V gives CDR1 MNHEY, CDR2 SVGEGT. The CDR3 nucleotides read TGTGCCAGCAGGCCAACGTTCGAGGGTAGGCCCCGAGCGGACAATCAGCCCCAGCATTTT. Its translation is CASRPTFEGRPRADNQPQHF.

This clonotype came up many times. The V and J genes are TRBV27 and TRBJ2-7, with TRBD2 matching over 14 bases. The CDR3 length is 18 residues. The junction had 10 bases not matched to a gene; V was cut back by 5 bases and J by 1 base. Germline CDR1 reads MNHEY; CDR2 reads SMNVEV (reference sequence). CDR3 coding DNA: TGTGCCAGCAGTCCCAAGCCCAGGACTAGCGGGGGGTCCTACGAGCAGTACTTC. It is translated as CASSPKPRTSGGSYEQYF.

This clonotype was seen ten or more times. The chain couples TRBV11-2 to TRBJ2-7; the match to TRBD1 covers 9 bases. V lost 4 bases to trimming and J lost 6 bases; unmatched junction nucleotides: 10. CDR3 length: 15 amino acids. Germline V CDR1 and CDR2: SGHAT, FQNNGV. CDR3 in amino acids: CASSSQGQGISEQYF. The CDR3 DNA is TGTGCCAGCAGCTCCCAGGGACAGGGAATTAGCGAGCAGTACTTC.

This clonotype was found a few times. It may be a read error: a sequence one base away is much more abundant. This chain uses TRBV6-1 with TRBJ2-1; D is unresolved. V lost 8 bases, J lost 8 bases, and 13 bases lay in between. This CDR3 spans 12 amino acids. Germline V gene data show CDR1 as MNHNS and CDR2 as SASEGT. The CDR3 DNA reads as TGTGCCAGCGGTGTTTCGGGTCATGAGCAGTTCTTC. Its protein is CASGVSGHEQFF.

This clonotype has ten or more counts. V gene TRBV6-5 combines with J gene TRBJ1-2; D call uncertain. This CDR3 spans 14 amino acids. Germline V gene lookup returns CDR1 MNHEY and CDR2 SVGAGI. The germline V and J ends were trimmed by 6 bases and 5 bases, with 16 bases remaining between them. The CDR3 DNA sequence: TGTGCCAGCAGCAACGGGCGCGCTCCTTATGGCTACACCTTC. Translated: CASSNGRAPYGYTF.

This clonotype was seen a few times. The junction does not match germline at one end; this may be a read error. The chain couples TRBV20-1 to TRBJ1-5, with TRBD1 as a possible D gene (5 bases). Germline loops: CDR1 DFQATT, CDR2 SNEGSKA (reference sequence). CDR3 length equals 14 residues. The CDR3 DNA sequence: TGCAGTGCCCCTCCTGGCACGGACAATCAGCCCCAGAATTTT. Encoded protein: CSAPPGTDNQPQNF.

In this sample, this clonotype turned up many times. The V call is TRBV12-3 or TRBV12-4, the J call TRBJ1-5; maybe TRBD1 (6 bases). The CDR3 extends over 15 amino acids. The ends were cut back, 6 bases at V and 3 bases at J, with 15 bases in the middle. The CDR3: CASRAGDWNNQPQHF. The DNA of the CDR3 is TGTGCCAGCAGGGCAGGGGACTGGAACAATCAGCCCCAGCATTTT.

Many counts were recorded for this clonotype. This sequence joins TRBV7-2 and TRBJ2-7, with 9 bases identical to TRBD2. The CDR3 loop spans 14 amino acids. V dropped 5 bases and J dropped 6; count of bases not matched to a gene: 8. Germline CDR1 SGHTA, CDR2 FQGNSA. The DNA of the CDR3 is TGTGCCAGCAGCCGCGGGGGGGGACCGGGCGAGCAGTACTTC. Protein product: CASSRGGGPGEQYF.

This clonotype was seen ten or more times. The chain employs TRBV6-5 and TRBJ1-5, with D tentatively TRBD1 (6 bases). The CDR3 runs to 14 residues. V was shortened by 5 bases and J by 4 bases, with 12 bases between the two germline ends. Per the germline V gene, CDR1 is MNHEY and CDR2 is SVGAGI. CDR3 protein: CASSTTGWNQPQHF. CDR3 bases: TGTGCCAGCAGTACTACAGGGTGGAATCAGCCCCAGCATTTT.

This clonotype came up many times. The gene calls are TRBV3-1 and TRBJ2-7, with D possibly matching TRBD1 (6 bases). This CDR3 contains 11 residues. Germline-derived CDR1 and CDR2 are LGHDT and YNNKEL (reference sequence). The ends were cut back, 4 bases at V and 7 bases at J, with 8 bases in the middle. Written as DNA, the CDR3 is TGTGCCAGCAGCCCAGGGGAAGAGCAGTACTTC. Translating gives CASSPGEEQYF.

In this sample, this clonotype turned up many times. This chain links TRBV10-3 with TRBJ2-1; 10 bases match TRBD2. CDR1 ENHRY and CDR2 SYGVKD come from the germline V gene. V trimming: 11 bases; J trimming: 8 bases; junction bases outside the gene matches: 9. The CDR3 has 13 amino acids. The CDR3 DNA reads TGTGCCGTAACTAGCGGGGTAGGGGATGAGCAGTTCTTC. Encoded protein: CAVTSGVGDEQFF.

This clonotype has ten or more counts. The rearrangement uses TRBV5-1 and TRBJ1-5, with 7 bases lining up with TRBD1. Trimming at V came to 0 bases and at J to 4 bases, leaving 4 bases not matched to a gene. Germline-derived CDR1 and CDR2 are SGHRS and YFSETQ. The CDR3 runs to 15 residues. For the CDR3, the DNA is TGCGCCAGCAGCTTGGGACAGGGTAGAAATCAGCCCCAGCATTTT. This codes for CASSLGQGRNQPQHF. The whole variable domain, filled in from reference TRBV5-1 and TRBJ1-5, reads KAGVTQTPRYLIKTRGQQVTLSCSPISGHRSVSWYQQTPGQGLQFLFEYFSETQRNKGNFPGRFSGRQFSNSRSEMNVSTLELGDSALYLCASSLGQGRNQPQHFGDGTRLSIL.